The 14 T cell receptor beta chains reported below all come from one sample, sequenced in a study of blood T cell repertoires in COVID-19. Libraries were prepared by immunoSEQ multiplex PCR; TCRdb keeps only in-frame clonotypes and omits some of them. The table has around 200,000 clones, around 85% seen once. Specimen: PBMCs or T cells enriched from blood (not recorded which). These receptors came from a man aged 40-55 years who had recovered from COVID-19.

The chain couples TRBV5-1 to TRBJ1-4; no definite D call. Germline V CDR1 and CDR2: SGHRS, YFSETQ. Between the trimmed V and J ends, which lost 5 bases and 0 bases, there was a span of 8 bases. The CDR3 has 14 amino acids. The CDR3 coding sequence is TGCGCCAGCAGGAGCGGCACAACTAATGAAAAACTGTTTTTT. It codes for CASRSGTTNEKLFF.

This chain joins TRBV5-8 and TRBJ2-3; D ambiguous. Germline V gene data show CDR1 as SGHTS and CDR2 as YDEGEE. With 0 bases removed from V and 0 bases from J, the gap between germline ends came to 11 bases. The CDR3 length is 16 residues. The CDR3 DNA follows: TGTGCCAGCAGCTTGGGCGCGCTTACTAGCACAGATACGCAGTATTTT. Translating it yields CASSLGALTSTDTQYF.

The J gene is TRBJ2-7, the V gene TRBV6-5; no definite D call. The CDR3 extends over 13 amino acids. The germline V gene encodes CDR1 MNHEY and CDR2 SVGAGI. V gave up 6 bases and J gave up 0 bases, with 9 bases separating them. CDR3 DNA sequence: TGTGCCAGCAGCATGGCCGTCTCCTACGAGCAGTACTTC. Its translation: CASSMAVSYEQYF.

The chain links TRBV3-1 (or the pseudogene TRBV3-2) to TRBJ1-2; TRBD1 agrees at 9 bases. Germline CDR1 reads LGHDT; CDR2 reads YNNKEL (reference sequence). The CDR3 length is 17 residues. J gave up 7 bases and V 3 bases, and 15 bases lay outside the gene matches. The CDR3 reads CASSQETWSGTGPGYTF. The CDR3 DNA reads as TGTGCCAGCAGCCAGGAAACCTGGTCCGGGACAGGGCCTGGCTACACCTTC.

The V gene is TRBV2, the J gene TRBJ2-2; 7 bases are a match to TRBD1. The CDR3 has 14 residues. The V segment lost 2 bases and the J segment 4 bases; nucleotides outside the gene matches: 1. The V gene's germline CDR1 is SNHLY and CDR2 FYNNEI. This CDR3 reads CASSERGRTGELFF. The CDR3 coding sequence is TGTGCCAGCAGTGAAAGGGGGCGCACCGGGGAGCTGTTTTTT.

The V call is TRBV19, the J call TRBJ1-5; D uncertain. Trimming pared 7 bases from V and 2 bases from J, leaving 18 bases between. Germline CDR1 is LNHDA and CDR2 is SQIVND (reference sequence). This CDR3 has 16 residues. CDR3 bases: TGTGCCAGTACCACCTTCACTCGAGGAGGCAATCAGCCCCAGCATTTT. Translation gives CASTTFTRGGNQPQHF. Variable domain in full (rest from reference TRBV19 and TRBJ1-5): DGGITQSPKYLFRKEGQNVTLSCEQNLNHDAMYWYRQDPGQGLRLIYYSQIVNDFQKGDIAEGYSVSREKKESFPLTVTSAQKNPTAFYLCASTTFTRGGNQPQHFGDGTRLSIL.

This chain uses TRBV9 with TRBJ2-2; D perhaps matches TRBD2 (5 bases). V was shortened by 4 bases and J by 4 bases, with 14 bases between the two germline ends. This CDR3 region has 15 residues. Germline assignment: CDR1 SGDLS and CDR2 YYNGEE. Here the CDR3 DNA reads TGTGCCAGCAGCTCCCATGGACTCTCCACCGGGGAGCTGTTTTTT. Protein: CASSSHGLSTGELFF.

This chain links TRBV3-1 (or the pseudogene TRBV3-2) with TRBJ2-3, with TRBD1 identical over 7 bases. J gave up 2 bases and V 3 bases, and 5 bases lay outside the gene matches. The CDR3 covers 15 residues. Germline V CDR1 and CDR2: LGHDT, YNNKEL (reference sequence). The DNA for the CDR3 is TGTGCCAGCAGCCAGATGACAGGGATCACAGATACGCAGTATTTT. Protein sequence: CASSQMTGITDTQYF.

This chain connects TRBV7-9 to TRBJ1-2, with a possible D match to TRBD1 (6 bases). V shed 11 bases and J shed 3 bases, with 10 bases lying between them. The CDR3 spans 11 residues. Germline values: CDR1 SEHNR, CDR2 FQNEAQ (reference sequence). The CDR3 loop is CASQGDYGYTF. In DNA form, the CDR3 reads TGTGCCTCACAGGGAGACTATGGCTACACCTTC.

V is TRBV5-4 and J is TRBJ2-7; 9 bases line up with TRBD1. The germline CDR1 and CDR2 sequences are SGHNT and YYREEE (reference sequence). Trimming removed 4 bases from V and 3 bases from J; junction bases left unmatched: 8. The length of the CDR3 is 15 residues. The CDR3 here is CASSIQTGGIYEQYF. The CDR3 DNA follows: TGTGCCAGCAGCATTCAGACAGGGGGGATCTACGAGCAGTACTTC. Based on the CDR3 plus reference TRBV5-4 and TRBJ2-7, the full variable domain is ETGVTQSPTHLIKTRGQQVTLRCSSQSGHNTVSWYQQALGQGPQFIFQYYREEENGRGNFPPRFSGLQFPNYSSELNVNALELDDSALYLCASSIQTGGIYEQYFGPGTRLTVT.

V gene TRBV10-2 combines with J gene TRBJ2-3, with D possibly being TRBD1 (5 bases). The length of the CDR3 is 14 residues. Germline-derived CDR1 and CDR2 are WSHSY and SAAADI. V was cut by 2 bases and J by 6 bases, with 12 bases left in between. CDR3 protein: CASSEVWPGDTQYF. CDR3 nucleotides: TGCGCCAGCAGTGAGGTGTGGCCAGGGGATACGCAGTATTTT.

V usage is TRBV12-3 or TRBV12-4 and J usage is TRBJ2-7; D may be TRBD2 (6 bases). The CDR3 runs to 13 residues. Trimming removed 1 base from V and 4 bases from J, with 8 bases in between. The CDR3 DNA sequence: TGTGCCAGCAGTTTAGGGGGACTGTACGAGCAGTACTTC. This translates into CASSLGGLYEQYF.

The chain has TRBV9 and TRBJ1-1; tentative D call: TRBD1 (6 bases). CDR1 is SGDLS and CDR2 is YYNGEE in the germline V gene. CDR3 size: 14 residues. V was pared by 2 bases and J by 5 bases, with 13 bases between. The CDR3: CASSVGRGRTEAFF. The CDR3 DNA sequence: TGTGCCAGCAGCGTGGGCAGGGGTAGAACTGAAGCTTTCTTT.

The V and J genes are TRBV12-3 or TRBV12-4 and TRBJ2-7, with D uncertain. The V end lost 6 bases, the J end lost 2 bases, and 11 bases lay between the germline ends. The CDR3 runs 13 residues. In DNA, the CDR3 is TGTGCCAGCAGCGTTGGGCAGACCTACGAGCAGTACTTC. This gives the protein CASSVGQTYEQYF.